This T cell receptor (beta chain) was sequenced for a study of shared clonotypes between healthy human individuals. Study context: Every donor yielded three CD4 naive, three CD4 memory, two CD8 naive and one CD8 memory plate.

Naive CD8 cells were CD45RO-negative, positively selected for CCR7, excluding terminally differentiated effector memory CD45RA+ cells. There were no recent acute infections or vaccinations among the donors, who were healthy HIV-negative adults. All of the donors resided in Nashville, Tennessee, and each was a Caucasian adult. This clone has just one count. Its antigen remains unidentified. The same CDR3 also results from other DNA sequences found in this sample. The study's findings and limits: The low donor count limited represented genetic and exposure-history diversity.

From germline, CDR1 is MNHEY and CDR2 SMNVEV (reference sequence). CDR3 size: 14 residues. V shed 2 bases and J shed 0 bases, with 8 bases lying between them. Generated by immunoSEQ multiplex PCR, the TCRdb table keeps only in-frame clones and is missing some. Among around 2.1 million clones, approximately 94% were seen once, and the ten largest hold over 1.5%. The V and J genes are TRBV27 and TRBJ2-7; no firm D call. The receptor was isolated from a man between 18 and 35 years old in good health. Some clones in this sample may be carry-over from other donors' samples. The sequenced material came from naive CD8+ T cells from PBMCs. DNA for the CDR3: TGTGCCAGCAGTTTAGGTCAGAGCTCCTACGAGCAGTACTTC. Protein product: CASSLGQSSYEQYF.